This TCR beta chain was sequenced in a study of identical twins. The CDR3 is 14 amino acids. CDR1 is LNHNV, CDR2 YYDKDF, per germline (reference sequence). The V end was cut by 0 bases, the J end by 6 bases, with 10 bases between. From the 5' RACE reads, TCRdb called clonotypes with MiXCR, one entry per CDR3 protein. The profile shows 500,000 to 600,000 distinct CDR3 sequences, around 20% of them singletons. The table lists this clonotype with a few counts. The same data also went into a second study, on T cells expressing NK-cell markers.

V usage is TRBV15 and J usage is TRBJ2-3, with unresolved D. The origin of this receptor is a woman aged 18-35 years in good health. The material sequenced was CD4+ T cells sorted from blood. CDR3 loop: CATSRDPMGDTQYF. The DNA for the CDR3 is TGTGCCACCAGCAGAGATCCGATGGGGGATACGCAGTATTTT.